The next 23 T cell receptor beta chains were all read from a single sample in a study of shared clonotypes between healthy human individuals. Repertoires were generated with immunoSEQ multiplex PCR, while TCRdb's copy carries only in-frame clones and drops some. Among under 1,100,000 clones listed, 70% to 80% were seen once. Sequenced: memory CD4+ T cells from PBMCs. This sample's subset: CD45RA-negative fraction. Source of these receptors: a man aged 18 to 29 in good health. Some clones in this sample may be carry-over from other donors' samples.

The chain couples TRBV7-2 to TRBJ2-7; D may be TRBD1 (5 bases). The CDR3 is 14 amino acids. With 4 bases removed from V and 3 bases from J, the gap between germline ends came to 13 bases. Germline V gene lookup returns CDR1 SGHTA and CDR2 FQGNSA. CDR3 coding DNA: TGTGCCAGCAGCTACGGCGCAGGGTTCTACGAGCAGTACTTC. This codes for CASSYGAGFYEQYF.

The chain joins TRBV7-6 to TRBJ1-5; 9 bases line up with TRBD1. CDR3 size: 15 residues. V shed 1 base, J shed 6 bases, and the junction held 4 bases outside the gene matches. The germline gives CDR1 SGHVS, CDR2 FNYEAQ. The CDR3 sequence: CASSLGGQGGQPQHF. CDR3 DNA sequence: TGTGCCAGCAGCTTAGGGGGACAGGGCGGTCAGCCCCAGCATTTT.

The rearrangement links TRBV27 to TRBJ2-2, with TRBD2 matching 11 bases. This CDR3 contains 20 residues. The V and J ends lost 3 bases and 3 bases, in that order; junction bases with no gene match: 15. Germline V gene lookup returns CDR1 MNHEY and CDR2 SMNVEV (reference sequence). The CDR3 bases are TGTGCCAGCAGTTTTGCGGGGCGTGGACTAGCGGGTCGCTACACCGGGGAGCTGTTTTTT. Amino acid sequence: CASSFAGRGLAGRYTGELFF.

As DNA, the CDR3 is TGTGCCAGCAGCGCGGAACTCGGACGCACAGATACGCAGTATTTT. It yields the protein CASSAELGRTDTQYF. The chain recombines TRBV11-2 with TRBJ2-3; D is uncertain. CDR1 and CDR2 from the germline V gene are SGHAT and FQNNGV. The V end was cut by 5 bases, the J end by 1 base, with 13 bases between. The CDR3 is 15 residues long. The full variable domain, completed using reference TRBV11-2 and TRBJ2-3, is EAGVAQSPRYKIIEKRQSVAFWCNPISGHATLYWYQQILGQGPKLLIQFQNNGVVDDSQLPKDRFSAERLKGVDSTLKIQPAKLEDSAVYLCASSAELGRTDTQYFGPGTRLTVL.

V and J are TRBV2 and TRBJ1-1; 8 nucleotides agree with TRBD1. Trimming removed 6 bases from V and 3 bases from J; junction bases left unmatched: 9. This CDR3 spans 15 amino acids. Germline V lookup: CDR1 SNHLY, CDR2 FYNNEI. Here the CDR3 reads CASRLDRVDHTEAFF. For the CDR3, the DNA is TGTGCCAGCAGGCTGGACAGGGTTGATCACACTGAAGCTTTCTTT.

V usage is TRBV28 and J usage is TRBJ2-1; either TRBD1 or TRBD2 may supply D (5 bases each). CDR1 MDHEN and CDR2 SYDVKM come from the germline V gene. The germline V and J ends were trimmed by 3 bases and 6 bases, with 15 bases remaining between them. The CDR3 consists of 15 residues. The CDR3 here is CASSLYGGRGNEQFF. The CDR3 nucleotides are TGTGCCAGCAGTTTGTATGGGGGAAGAGGCAATGAGCAGTTCTTC.

CDR3 sequence (DNA): TGTGCCAGCAGCTTACGACAGGGGATGACAGATACGCAGTATTTT. It specifies CASSLRQGMTDTQYF. The chain combines TRBV7-2 with TRBJ2-3, with 8 bases identical to TRBD1. V lost 2 bases to trimming and J lost 3 bases; unmatched junction nucleotides: 4. Germline lookup yields CDR1 SGHTA and CDR2 FQGNSA. The CDR3 covers 15 residues.

The V and J genes are TRBV11-2 and TRBJ1-2; 7 nucleotides agree with TRBD1. V gave up 3 bases and J gave up 5 bases; unmatched junction bases: 15. CDR3 length: 17 residues. Germline CDR1 SGHAT, CDR2 FQNNGV. The CDR3 nucleotides are TGTGCCAGCAGCTTCGGCCTAAGGACAGGCGGCGCGTATGGCTACACCTTC. Amino acid sequence: CASSFGLRTGGAYGYTF.

V gene TRBV9 combines with J gene TRBJ2-3, with 10 bases lining up with TRBD2. The CDR3 runs 16 residues. CDR1 and CDR2 (germline): SGDLS, YYNGEE. V shed 0 bases, J shed 5 bases, and the junction held 6 bases outside the gene matches. The DNA of the CDR3 is TGTGCCAGCAGCGTAGGAGCGGGAGGGCTTGGAGATACGCAGTATTTT. It yields the protein CASSVGAGGLGDTQYF.

The gene calls are TRBV2 and TRBJ2-5, with 7 bases lining up with TRBD1. The CDR3 is 13 amino acids. V was pared by 7 bases and J by 5 bases, with 7 bases of the junction left unmatched. Germline V lookup: CDR1 SNHLY, CDR2 FYNNEI. The CDR3 region has the DNA TGTGCCAGCACCCAGACAGGGTTGGAGACCCAGTACTTC. It translates to CASTQTGLETQYF.

This sequence joins TRBV5-4 and TRBJ2-7; 8 bases are shared with TRBD1. Looked up from germline, CDR1 is SGHNT and CDR2 is YYREEE (reference sequence). The junction had 6 bases not matched to a gene; V was cut back by 4 bases and J by 6 bases. The CDR3 consists of 13 residues. The CDR3, as DNA: TGTGCCAGCAGCCAGGACAGGGACCGCGAGCAGTACTTC. Protein product: CASSQDRDREQYF.

J is TRBJ2-5 and V is TRBV7-2, with no clear D. The V gene's germline CDR1 is SGHTA and CDR2 FQGNSA. CDR3 size: 15 residues. The V end was cut by 1 base, the J end by 4 bases, with 13 bases between. CDR3 protein: CASSLVLGSGETQYF. The CDR3 coding sequence is TGTGCCAGCAGCTTAGTGTTGGGATCTGGAGAGACCCAGTACTTC.

The CDR3 spells CASSFAPGQITDTQYF. The CDR3 DNA is TGCGCCAGCAGCTTCGCTCCGGGACAGATCACAGATACGCAGTATTTT. The chain combines TRBV5-1 with TRBJ2-3; 7 positions match TRBD1. The junction had 8 bases not matched to a gene; V was cut back by 2 bases and J by 2 bases. The CDR3 loop spans 16 amino acids. Germline V CDR1 and CDR2: SGHRS, YFSETQ.

The rearrangement joins TRBV4-3 to TRBJ2-7; 8 bases align to TRBD1. The germline V gene has CDR1 LGHNA and CDR2 YSLEER. CDR3 size: 15 residues. Trimming removed 0 bases from V and 2 bases from J; junction bases left unmatched: 3. Written as DNA, the CDR3 is TGCGCCAGCAGCCAAGAGGGGACAGGCCCCTACGAGCAGTACTTC. Translating it yields CASSQEGTGPYEQYF.

CDR3 amino acids: CASSHGTGEKLFF. The CDR3 nucleotides are TGTGCCAGCAGCCACGGGACGGGAGAAAAACTGTTTTTT. This chain joins TRBV11-2 and TRBJ1-4, with TRBD1 as a possible D gene (5 bases). This CDR3 is 13 amino acids long. The ends were cut back, 5 bases at V and 8 bases at J, with 12 bases in the middle. CDR1 and CDR2 from the germline V gene are SGHAT and FQNNGV. Complete variable domain (other parts from reference TRBV11-2 and TRBJ1-4): EAGVAQSPRYKIIEKRQSVAFWCNPISGHATLYWYQQILGQGPKLLIQFQNNGVVDDSQLPKDRFSAERLKGVDSTLKIQPAKLEDSAVYLCASSHGTGEKLFFGSGTQLSVL.

The chain is built from TRBV15 and TRBJ1-3; D unresolved. Looked up from germline, CDR1 is LNHNV and CDR2 is YYDKDF (reference sequence). This CDR3 contains 15 residues. Trimming removed 1 base from V and 6 bases from J, with 13 bases in between. CDR3 sequence reads: CATSRVGRATNTIYF. The DNA of the CDR3 is TGTGCCACCAGCAGAGTGGGCCGCGCTACAAACACCATATATTTT.

V and J are TRBV7-3 and TRBJ2-7, with D uncertain. V lost 5 bases and J 7 bases, leaving 15 bases between the germline ends. The CDR3 loop spans 13 amino acids. The germline V gene has CDR1 SGHTA and CDR2 FQGTGA. CDR3 nucleotides: TGTGCCAGCAGCCTAGACCCCTCTGGGGAGCAGTACTTC. This translates into CASSLDPSGEQYF.

The chain carries TRBV28 and TRBJ1-2, with 8 nucleotides matching TRBD1. The germline V gene encodes CDR1 MDHEN and CDR2 SYDVKM. CDR3 length equals 15 residues. V lost 8 bases and J lost 5; bases outside the gene matches: 13. The CDR3 reads CASELKGQGPYGYTF. DNA for the CDR3: TGTGCCAGCGAACTAAAAGGACAGGGCCCTTATGGCTACACCTTC.

The chain uses TRBV29-1 and TRBJ2-3; 8 nucleotides match TRBD2. J lost 3 bases, V lost 4 bases, and 15 bases had no gene match. This CDR3 comprises 17 residues. CDR1 is SQVTM, CDR2 ANQGSEA, per germline. The DNA for the CDR3 is TGCAGCGTTGGCAATTTGGTGTCAGCGGGAGCGACAGATACGCAGTATTTT. Its protein is CSVGNLVSAGATDTQYF.

This clone was seen a few times. V gene TRBV13 combines with J gene TRBJ1-2; 8 bases are a match to TRBD1. V was pared by 4 bases and J by 4 bases, with 5 bases of the junction left unmatched. The CDR3 length is 14 residues. In germline, CDR1 is PRHDT, CDR2 FYEKMQ (reference sequence). In DNA, the CDR3 is TGTGCCAGCAGCTATGACAGGGGAGTCTATGGCTACACCTTC. It is translated as CASSYDRGVYGYTF.

There are many counts of this clone. Other DNA variants within this sample encode the same CDR3. This chain links TRBV2 with TRBJ2-4; D possibly matches TRBD1 or TRBD2 (6 bases each). This CDR3 has 12 amino acids. Germline V lookup: CDR1 SNHLY, CDR2 FYNNEI. Between the trimmed V and J ends, which lost 1 base and 13 bases, there was a span of 11 bases. CDR3 DNA sequence: TGTGCCAGCAGTGAAGACCTAGGGGGGCAGTACTTC. Its protein product is CASSEDLGGQYF.

The chain has TRBV6-1 and TRBJ2-7; maybe TRBD2 (6 bases). CDR3 length: 12 residues. V gave up 3 bases and J gave up 7 bases, with 10 bases separating them. Germline lookup yields CDR1 MNHNS and CDR2 SASEGT. The CDR3 sequence is CASSDWGGEQYF. The CDR3 DNA is TGTGCCAGCAGTGATTGGGGAGGAGAGCAGTACTTC.

The rearrangement uses TRBV7-3 and TRBJ2-1; TRBD2 aligns across 7 bases. J lost 6 bases, V lost 2 bases, and 7 bases had no gene match. In germline, CDR1 is SGHTA, CDR2 FQGTGA. The CDR3 is made up of 15 amino acids. Here the CDR3 reads CASSLVGGGGNEQFF. CDR3 bases: TGTGCCAGCAGCTTAGTTGGAGGCGGGGGCAATGAGCAGTTCTTC.